Each of the 26 T cell receptor beta chains below was sequenced from the same sample in a study of neurological immune-mediated disorders. TCRdb passed the 5' RACE reads through MiXCR, listing each CDR3 protein once. The sample has under 60,000 distinct CDR3 sequences; approximately 17% are singletons. The source material was PBMCs. These receptors all stem from a man between 60 and 70 years old in good health.

The rearrangement links TRBV5-1 to TRBJ2-7; 10 positions match TRBD1. In germline, CDR1 is SGHRS, CDR2 YFSETQ. V shed 2 bases and J 3 bases; nucleotides not matched to a gene: 5. The CDR3 length is 15 residues. CDR3 DNA sequence: TGCGCCAGCAGCTTACCCGGGACAGGGGTCTACGAGCAGTACTTC. As protein: CASSLPGTGVYEQYF.

This clonotype was detected a few times. The chain carries TRBV20-1 and TRBJ1-5, with 8 bases lining up with TRBD1. V was pared by 5 bases and J by 1 base, with 1 base of the junction left unmatched. Germline assignment: CDR1 DFQATT and CDR2 SNEGSKA (reference sequence). The CDR3 consists of 13 residues. The CDR3 loop is CSARDRSNQPQHF. CDR3 nucleotides: TGCAGTGCTCGGGACAGGAGCAATCAGCCCCAGCATTTT.

A remark on this clonotype: The junction shows a germline mismatch at one end, possibly a read error. The CDR3 DNA is TGTGCCAGCAGCCGAGGGTTCCGGGACAGGGGCAAAGATACCCAGTACTTT. Translating gives CASSRGFRDRGKDTQYF. The rearrangement joins TRBV7-3 to TRBJ2-5; 10 nucleotides agree with TRBD1. This CDR3 has 17 amino acids. Germline assignment: CDR1 SGHTA and CDR2 FQGTGA.

At least ten counts were recorded for this clonotype. This chain joins TRBV5-1 and TRBJ2-7, with TRBD2 matching over 10 bases. The CDR3 totals 14 residues. Germline V CDR1 and CDR2: SGHRS, YFSETQ. Unmatched junction bases numbered 7, after V lost 5 bases and J lost 5 bases. CDR3 protein: CASRPSGSSNEQYF. The DNA of the CDR3 is TGCGCCAGCAGGCCTAGCGGGAGCTCTAACGAGCAGTACTTC.

This clonotype was seen repeatedly, ten times or more. The chain couples TRBV10-3 to TRBJ2-1, with 12 bases matching TRBD2. This CDR3 has 14 residues. The germline gives CDR1 ENHRY, CDR2 SYGVKD. Trimming removed 5 bases from V and 4 bases from J; junction bases left unmatched: 0. Written as DNA, the CDR3 is TGTGCCATCAGTACTAGCGGGAGGTACAATGAGCAGTTCTTC. This encodes CAISTSGRYNEQFF.

This clonotype came up many times. The CDR3 DNA reads TGCAGTGCGATGACTAGCGGGCCCGGGACTCGGGGGCAGTTCTTC. This encodes CSAMTSGPGTRGQFF. The chain couples TRBV20-1 to TRBJ2-1, with 10 bases aligning to TRBD2. This CDR3 comprises 15 residues. V lost 6 bases and J lost 12; bases outside the gene matches: 17. Germline V gene lookup returns CDR1 DFQATT and CDR2 SNEGSKA (reference sequence).

This clonotype was detected many times. The V and J genes are TRBV7-9 and TRBJ1-3, with D possibly TRBD1 on 6 matching bases. Looked up from germline, CDR1 is SEHNR and CDR2 is FQNEAQ (reference sequence). The CDR3 covers 14 residues. V shed 3 bases and J shed 4 bases, with 10 bases lying between them. The CDR3 nucleotides read TGTGCCAGCAGCTTTCGGGGGGCCGGAAACACCATATATTTT. This gives the protein CASSFRGAGNTIYF.

This clonotype was observed many times. The genes are TRBV20-1 and TRBJ2-1; TRBD2 might be the D (6 bases). Trimming left V 2 bases short and J 0 bases short, with 11 bases between. The CDR3 is 15 residues long. The germline gives CDR1 DFQATT, CDR2 SNEGSKA (reference sequence). The CDR3, as DNA: TGCAGTGCTAGACTAGCGCCAAGCTCCTACAATGAGCAGTTCTTC. It codes for CSARLAPSSYNEQFF.

This clonotype occurred many times. The genes are TRBV20-1 and TRBJ2-7; the D is unclear. Deletions cut 3 bases from V and 0 bases from J, with 9 bases between. The CDR3 extends over 13 amino acids. In germline, CDR1 is DFQATT, CDR2 SNEGSKA (reference sequence). In nucleotides, the CDR3 is TGCAGTGCTAGCCCCTCGGGCTCCTACGAGCAGTACTTC. Amino acid sequence: CSASPSGSYEQYF.

This clonotype was seen many times. The rearrangement links TRBV20-1 to TRBJ2-1; 11 nucleotides match TRBD2. The germline CDR1 and CDR2 sequences are DFQATT and SNEGSKA (reference sequence). The CDR3 sequence is 15 residues long. V shed 5 bases, J shed 9 bases, and the junction held 12 bases outside the gene matches. CDR3 loop: CSAPPGGSGGVEQFF. The CDR3 DNA reads as TGCAGTGCTCCTCCCGGAGGTAGCGGGGGGGTTGAGCAGTTCTTC.

This clonotype was counted many times. V gene TRBV7-8 combines with J gene TRBJ2-1, with 7 bases identical to TRBD2. J was trimmed by 7 bases and V by 5 bases; bases with no gene match: 11. Per germline, CDR1 SGHVS and CDR2 FQNEAQ. The CDR3 spans 15 residues. CDR3 nucleotide sequence: TGTGCCAGCAGCCCCATCGCGGGAGAGGGGAATGAGCAGTTCTTC. Its protein product is CASSPIAGEGNEQFF.

Comment on this clonotype: One end of the junction is discordant with germline, which a read error may explain. The chain uses TRBV18 and TRBJ2-7; unclear D gene. CDR1 KGHSH and CDR2 LQKENI come from the germline V gene. This CDR3 has 12 residues. CDR3: CAISLDSNEQYF. The CDR3 coding sequence is TGTGCCATCTCACTCGACTCGAACGAGCAGTACTTC.

This clonotype turned up a few times. The chain recombines TRBV5-4 with TRBJ2-1, with D possibly matching TRBD2 (5 bases). Trimming stripped 2 bases from V and 1 base from J, with 10 bases between. This CDR3 is built from 15 residues. CDR1 and CDR2 from the germline V gene are SGHNT and YYREEE (reference sequence). DNA of the CDR3: TGTGCCAGCAGCTTAGAGCGGCTATCCTACAATGAGCAGTTCTTC. Translation: CASSLERLSYNEQFF.

This clonotype occurred many times. This chain joins TRBV5-1 and TRBJ2-1; TRBD2 agrees at 7 bases. The CDR3 covers 15 residues. Germline trimming cut 4 bases from V and 10 bases from J; bases unmatched to any gene: 14. Germline values: CDR1 SGHRS, CDR2 YFSETQ. CDR3 region: CASSPSGINANEQFF. DNA of the CDR3: TGCGCCAGCAGCCCCAGCGGGATTAATGCCAACGAGCAGTTCTTC.

This clonotype has at least ten counts. The V and J genes are TRBV29-1 and TRBJ2-1; TRBD1 agrees at 7 bases. Germline values: CDR1 SQVTM, CDR2 ANQGSEA. The V segment lost 6 bases and the J segment 9 bases; nucleotides outside the gene matches: 14. The CDR3 spans 14 residues. CDR3 nucleotides: TGCAGCGTCATGGGGAAGGTGGCAGGGGGTGAGCAGTTCTTC. This translates into CSVMGKVAGGEQFF.

The chain joins TRBV11-2 to TRBJ1-3; D is unclear. V lost 5 bases to trimming and J lost 7 bases, with 9 bases between them. CDR1 is SGHAT and CDR2 is FQNNGV in the germline V gene. This CDR3 has 12 residues. CDR3 coding DNA: TGTGCCAGCAGCGCTAGTGGTAACACCATATATTTT. Its translation is CASSASGNTIYF.

The sample holds many counts of this clonotype. The chain combines TRBV7-9 with TRBJ2-1; TRBD2 agrees at 12 bases. The CDR3 is 16 residues long. Trimming cost V 6 bases and J 2 bases; bases outside gene matches: 5. Germline-derived CDR1 and CDR2 are SEHNR and FQNEAQ (reference sequence). CDR3 in amino acids: CASSRTSGNPYNEQFF. The CDR3 DNA reads as TGTGCCAGCAGTCGGACTAGCGGGAACCCCTACAATGAGCAGTTCTTC.

This clonotype was seen many times. This sequence joins TRBV7-9 and TRBJ2-7; D is undetermined. V lost 5 bases, J lost 2 bases, and 13 bases lay in between. Per germline, CDR1 SEHNR and CDR2 FQNEAQ (reference sequence). This CDR3 spans 14 amino acids. The CDR3 nucleotides read TGTGCCAGCAGCAAAGGAGTCGACCCCTACGAGCAGTACTTC. Amino acid sequence: CASSKGVDPYEQYF.

This clonotype was picked up many times. The V gene is TRBV29-1, the J gene TRBJ1-1, with D perhaps matching TRBD1 (6 bases). Germline V CDR1 and CDR2: SQVTM, ANQGSEA. The CDR3 runs 12 residues. Deletions cut 5 bases from V and 5 bases from J, with 12 bases between. The CDR3 nucleotides are TGCAGCGTTAGAAGGGGGGAGACTGAAGCTTTCTTT. This codes for CSVRRGETEAFF.

This rearrangement joins TRBV29-1 to TRBJ2-5; D gene unclear. V lost 6 bases and J 4 bases, leaving 21 bases between the germline ends. The CDR3 runs 15 residues. Germline CDR1 SQVTM, CDR2 ANQGSEA. The CDR3 region is CSVALFIWARETQYF. CDR3 coding DNA: TGCAGCGTCGCCCTGTTCATATGGGCCCGAGAGACCCAGTACTTC.

This clonotype was counted ten times or more. The chain employs TRBV12-3 or TRBV12-4 and TRBJ1-2; 8 nucleotides agree with TRBD1. The CDR3 is 13 amino acids. V was clipped by 5 bases and J by 7 bases; unmatched bases: 6. This CDR3 reads CASSPRGRVGYTF. The CDR3 region has the DNA TGTGCCAGCAGTCCCAGGGGGCGGGTTGGCTACACCTTC.

This clonotype was seen many times. This rearrangement joins TRBV7-6 to TRBJ1-1; no firm D call. From germline, CDR1 is SGHVS and CDR2 FNYEAQ. Between the trimmed V and J ends, which lost 2 bases and 1 base, there was a span of 5 bases. There are 13 residues in the CDR3. In nucleotides, the CDR3 is TGTGCCAGCAGCTTAAACGGGAACACTGAAGCTTTCTTT. Its protein product is CASSLNGNTEAFF.

This clonotype was counted ten times or more. The chain uses TRBV7-2 and TRBJ1-2; D may be TRBD1 (6 bases). The V gene's germline CDR1 is SGHTA and CDR2 FQGNSA. The CDR3 length is 14 residues. V was pared by 3 bases and J by 7 bases, with 15 bases between. The CDR3 nucleotides are TGTGCCAGCAGCTTCCCCGGGGGCGCGATTGGCTACACCTTC. Its protein product is CASSFPGGAIGYTF. Based on the CDR3 plus reference TRBV7-2 and TRBJ1-2, the full variable domain is GAGVSQSPSNKVTEKGKDVELRCDPISGHTALYWYRQSLGQGLEFLIYFQGNSAPDKSGLPSDRFSAERTGGSVSTLTIQRTQQEDSAVYLCASSFPGGAIGYTFGSGTRLTVV.

This clonotype was observed many times. CDR3 protein: CASTQGYGTDTQYF. In DNA, the CDR3 is TGTGCCAGCACCCAGGGGTATGGGACAGATACGCAGTATTTT. The chain uses TRBV6-5 and TRBJ2-3; D perhaps matches TRBD1 (6 bases). V gave up 7 bases and J gave up 3 bases, with 14 bases separating them. Per the germline V gene, CDR1 is MNHEY and CDR2 is SVGAGI. The CDR3 is 14 amino acids.

Concerning this clonotype: This could be a read error, since a much larger clone is one nucleotide away. V and J are TRBV15 and TRBJ2-2, with D possibly matching TRBD2 (6 bases). V lost 0 bases and J 5 bases, leaving 10 bases between the germline ends. The CDR3 runs 15 residues. CDR1 is LNHNV, CDR2 YYDKDF, per germline (reference sequence). In nucleotides, the CDR3 is TGTGCCACCAGCAGAGAGGACTATTCTACCGGGGAGCTGTTTTTT. This sequence encodes CATSREDYSTGELFF.

This clonotype was seen many times. The chain employs TRBV4-1 and TRBJ2-1; perhaps D is TRBD1 or TRBD2 (5 bases each). Germline CDR1 is MGHRA and CDR2 is YSYEKL. V lost 1 base and J lost 8, with 6 bases in between. The CDR3 is made up of 12 amino acids. The CDR3 loop reads CASSQVGDEQFF. The CDR3 nucleotides are TGCGCCAGCAGCCAAGTGGGGGATGAGCAGTTCTTC.